This TCR beta chain appears in the sequencing data of a study of shared clonotypes between healthy human individuals. Study overall: Per-donor plates numbered three CD4 naive, three CD4 memory, two CD8 naive and one CD8 memory. General study findings and limits: Shared clonotypes: about 4.6% naive CD4, about 4% naive CD8, under 2.5% memory CD4, 0.4% memory CD8. Non-shared clonotypes had lower generation probabilities than clonotypes shared by all four sorted-subset donors.

Per the original data handling: Junction-only sequences without quality scores were provided by ImmunoSEQ, so filtering was different. TCRdb's table, derived via immunoSEQ multiplex PCR, lists solely in-frame clones and lacks some. That table supplies the V and J calls and clone size; D and trimming were determined from the DNA. The sample includes about 2.4 million clones, under 95% of them seen just once. On this clone itself: Its antigen is not known.

This CDR3 is 18 amino acids long. The V gene lost 0 bases and the J gene lost 2 bases, with 17 bases spanning the gap. CDR1 is WSHSY and CDR2 is SAAADI in the germline V gene. The clonotype was recovered from a man aged 18 to 29 in good health. Some clones in this sample may be carry-over from other donors' samples. The chain employs TRBV10-2 and TRBJ2-1; a possible D gene is TRBD2 (5 bases). The specimen sequenced was naive CD4+ T cells from PBMCs. Stated subset: CD45RA+ positively selected. This CDR3 reads CASSESSTAAPPYNEQFF. CDR3 nucleotide sequence: TGCGCCAGCAGTGAGTCGAGTACAGCGGCTCCGCCCTACAATGAGCAGTTCTTC.